This TCR beta chain originates from a study of T cells after yellow fever vaccination. In its sample, this clonotype was seen a few times. The CDR3 sequence is 14 residues long. CDR1 is SGHDT and CDR2 is YYEEEE in the germline V gene. V was cut by 2 bases and J by 7 bases, with 15 bases left in between. They built TCR cDNA with 5'RACE template switching, a step that put in a universal primer site and UMIs. One entry per CDR3 protein results from TCRdb running MiXCR on the 5' RACE reads. Among around 150,000 distinct CDR3 sequences listed, about 7% were seen once. The chain links TRBV5-6 to TRBJ2-5; D not resolved. Material: CD4+ T cells sorted from PBMCs, obtained 5 days after the first yellow fever vaccination. This TCR was sampled from a young man who received the YFV17D yellow fever vaccine. The CDR3 reads CASSFRVPPGTQYF. CDR3 coding DNA: TGTGCCAGCAGCTTCCGGGTCCCGCCGGGGACCCAGTACTTC. Complete variable domain (other parts from reference TRBV5-6 and TRBJ2-5): DAGVTQSPTHLIKTRGQQVTLRCSPKSGHDTVSWYQQALGQGPQFIFQYYEEEERQRGNFPDRFSGHQFPNYSSELNVNALLLGDSALYLCASSFRVPPGTQYFGPGTRLLVL.